Listed below are T cell receptor beta chains from one sample, sequenced in a study of T cell changes during pregnancy in multiple sclerosis. The data were produced by immunoSEQ multiplex PCR, yet TCRdb's version contains in-frame clones alone and is incomplete. Of 56,000 or so clones in the sample, roughly nine tenths were seen once. The sequencing used peripheral blood, collected in the first trimester of pregnancy. The receptor source for this set is a female donor in good health, enrolled as a control in a pregnancy study. The conserved cysteine and the conserved F or W are not part of the CDR3 here.

V	J	CDR3
TRBV27	TRBJ2-7	ASSLRLAGLYEQY
TRBV2	TRBJ2-5	ASRLGTVQETQY
TRBV6-1	TRBJ2-7	ASSGLADGEQY
TRBV4-2	TRBJ2-7	ASSRTLGGSYEQY
TRBV12-2	TRBJ2-2	ASRLMAGYGTGELF
TRBV30	TRBJ1-2	AWSAGGYGYT
TRBV28	TRBJ1-4	ASRTGRREKLF
TRBV25-1	TRBJ2-1	ASSEWGLASLNEQF
TRBV15	TRBJ1-4	ATSVGQTTNEKLF
TRBV6-6	TRBJ2-2	ASSYPSGRRTGELF
TRBV7-8	TRBJ2-3	ASSFRETQY
TRBV13	TRBJ2-7	ASSPGLEANEQY
TRBV7-9	TRBJ1-5	ASSSPQGINSNQPQH
TRBV13	TRBJ2-7	ASSALRSYEQY
TRBV7-9	TRBJ2-7	ASSLERAPTGQY
TRBV7-2	TRBJ2-7	ASSEPGLSTSYEQY
TRBV9	TRBJ2-2	ASSVDPGTNTGELF
TRBV21-1	TRBJ2-2	ASRTSQCRSTGELF
TRBV27	TRBJ2-5	ASSFRDSQETQY
TRBV19	TRBJ1-4	ARREGSSNEKLF
TRBV29-1	TRBJ1-4	SVSPGLRNEKLF
TRBV7-9	TRBJ2-1	ASSTQLAGGTEQF
TRBV9	TRBJ2-2	ATEDRHTGELF
TRBV28	TRBJ1-1	ASSSPSGHPEAF
TRBV2	TRBJ2-5	ASSVRGAQETQY
TRBV29-1	TRBJ2-1	SAAGGNIHYNEQF
TRBV28	TRBJ2-1	ASSSRWEREGYNEQF
TRBV29-1	TRBJ1-1	SGLGTGRGAAF
TRBV15	.	ATSRAYSEQY
TRBV2	TRBJ2-2	ASRVVRLNTGELF
TRBV18	TRBJ2-7	ASSPSLGQGYEQY
TRBV6-5	TRBJ1-2	ASSYSSSSGYT
TRBV6-1	TRBJ2-1	ASRGPSEQF
TRBV6-1	TRBJ2-6	ASSESAGGSGANVLT
TRBV9	TRBJ1-3	ASSPTPGSGNTIY
TRBV7-6	TRBJ1-2	ASSLDSVRGRGYT
TRBV7-9	TRBJ2-5	ASSPPTGGQETQY
TRBV19	TRBJ2-7	ASSTGLFTTGKGYEQY
TRBV18	TRBJ1-1	ASSPLDNTEAF
TRBV6-4	TRBJ2-1	ASSDSLHSNEQF
TRBV4-1	TRBJ2-2	ASSQTGAGELF
TRBV10-2	TRBJ2-7	ARYGGLAEGPSAYEQY
TRBV6-5	TRBJ1-5	ASSTQENQPQH
TRBV18	TRBJ2-5	ASSPLQGAQKETQY
TRBV10-3	TRBJ2-7	AISPGLPPEQY
TRBV10-2	TRBJ1-5	ASSLTMGNQPQH
TRBV6-1	TRBJ2-2	ASTYTGRTGELF
TRBV7-9	TRBJ2-5	ASSLSETQY
TRBV28	TRBJ2-7	ASSSWPRGLPYEQY
TRBV28	TRBJ1-5	ASSLLDRDDQPQH
TRBV7-9	TRBJ2-7	ASSLSSGTSYEQY
TRBV7-2	TRBJ1-5	ASSFLGNNQPQH
TRBV13	TRBJ2-7	ASSLLGLAGTYEQY
TRBV28	TRBJ2-7	ASSLPTGATWGQY
TRBV4-1	TRBJ2-7	ASSQGLRTPLGEQY
TRBV7-7	TRBJ2-3	ASSLASRLSTDTQY